A single TCR beta chain is shown here with its context. Antigen specificity is unknown. The data are from a study of beta chain features in type 1 diabetes. V lost 4 bases to trimming and J lost 4 bases, with 10 bases between them. This CDR3 is 13 amino acids long. The germline CDR1 and CDR2 sequences are SGHRS and YFSETQ. Expressed TCRB transcripts were sequenced because the entire RNA isolate underwent reverse transcription. Profiled with immunoSEQ multiplex PCR; TCRdb holds only in-frame clones, not every one. The profile covers a few hundred thousand clones, with 11% to 15% appearing a single time and roughly 0.035% taken by the ten largest. Study results and caveats: A possible short-template PCR bias applies equally to patients and controls.

Isolation of CD4+ naive, central memory, regulatory and stem cell-like memory cells was achieved by sorting via CD45RO/CCR7/CD25/CD127/CD95/CD27. The receptor was isolated from a man younger than 45 in good health. The sequenced sample was naive CD4+ T cells from blood. J is TRBJ2-3 and V is TRBV5-1; weak D call: TRBD1 (6 bases). The CDR3 DNA sequence: TGCGCCAGCAGCGGAAGGACAGCAGATACGCAGTATTTT. Encoded protein: CASSGRTADTQYF.